A single sample is the source of the 8 T cell receptor beta chains below, sequenced in a study of T cell responses to AZD1222 COVID-19 vaccine. Generated by immunoSEQ multiplex PCR, the TCRdb table keeps only in-frame clones and is missing some. The sample includes more than 50,000 clones, roughly 84% of them seen just once. Material: peripheral blood, obtained on day 0 of AZD1222 vaccination. These receptors were obtained from an adult in good health.

The chain employs TRBV6-2 or TRBV6-3 and TRBJ2-5, with D uncertain. CDR1 is MNHEY, CDR2 SVGEGT, per germline. The V gene lost 1 base and the J gene lost 7 bases, with 4 bases spanning the gap. The CDR3 has 11 residues. The CDR3 region has the DNA TGTGCCAGCAGTTACTTGTGGACCCAGTACTTC. Residues: CASSYLWTQYF.

In its sample, this clone was seen once. This chain connects TRBV3-1 (or the pseudogene TRBV3-2) to TRBJ2-5, with D possibly matching TRBD2 (6 bases). Germline CDR1 is LGHDT and CDR2 is YNNKEL (reference sequence). V was cut by 8 bases and J by 5 bases, with 21 bases left in between. The CDR3 is 15 amino acids. The CDR3 sequence is CASDSGRGGWETQYF. CDR3 nucleotides: TGTGCCAGCGATTCTGGGCGGGGAGGATGGGAGACCCAGTACTTC.

This clone showed up just once. The J gene is TRBJ1-5, the V gene TRBV28; maybe TRBD1 (5 bases). V was clipped by 5 bases and J by 2 bases, with 13 bases between them. Germline V lookup: CDR1 MDHEN, CDR2 SYDVKM. This CDR3 region has 15 residues. CDR3 sequence: CASSPLTQGNQPQHF. The DNA for the CDR3 is TGTGCCAGCAGTCCCTTGACACAGGGCAATCAGCCCCAGCATTTT.

The chain couples TRBV6-2 or TRBV6-3 to TRBJ1-1, with D possibly matching TRBD1 (5 bases). Germline V CDR1 and CDR2: MNHEY, SVGEGT. The length of the CDR3 is 17 residues. Trimming took off 2 bases at V and 0 bases at J, with 16 bases between the two ends. CDR3 sequence reads: CASSYPGPRSMNTEAFF. In nucleotides, the CDR3 is TGTGCCAGCAGTTACCCGGGACCGAGATCTATGAACACTGAAGCTTTCTTT.

The chain uses TRBV27 and TRBJ1-4, with D hard to call. This CDR3 comprises 15 residues. V lost 5 bases to trimming and J lost 0 bases, with 10 bases between them. Germline CDR1 reads MNHEY; CDR2 reads SMNVEV (reference sequence). CDR3 loop: CASSDRPATNEKLFF. The CDR3 nucleotides read TGTGCCAGCAGTGACCGACCGGCAACTAATGAAAAACTGTTTTTT.

This chain links TRBV7-9 with TRBJ2-1, with 8 bases aligning to TRBD2. The trim removed 5 bases at V and 0 bases at J, leaving 9 bases unmatched. The germline CDR1 and CDR2 sequences are SEHNR and FQNEAQ (reference sequence). This CDR3 spans 17 amino acids. The CDR3 region is CASSHIAGPSSYNEQFF. The CDR3 coding sequence is TGTGCCAGCAGCCACATAGCGGGACCGAGCTCCTACAATGAGCAGTTCTTC.

The V gene is TRBV29-1, the J gene TRBJ1-1; no reliable D call. Trimming stripped 1 base from V and 0 bases from J, with 21 bases between. The germline V gene has CDR1 SQVTM and CDR2 ANQGSEA. CDR3 length equals 18 residues. The DNA of the CDR3 is TGCAGCGTTGAAGTGAATCTACGAGGGAGGACTATGAACACTGAAGCTTTCTTT. Translation gives CSVEVNLRGRTMNTEAFF.

This clone was observed once. CDR3 protein: CASSLQVTSGANVLTF. CDR3 DNA sequence: TGTGCCAGCAGCTTACAAGTTACCTCTGGGGCCAACGTCCTGACTTTC. The V call is TRBV7-2, the J call TRBJ2-6; D remains ambiguous. The CDR3 is 16 residues long. V lost 2 bases and J 0 bases, leaving 8 bases between the germline ends. Germline V gene data show CDR1 as SGHTA and CDR2 as FQGNSA.